The following is a T cell receptor beta chain sequence with its context. What it binds is not known. Looked up from germline, CDR1 is SGHDN and CDR2 is FVKESK. The J segment lost 2 bases and the V segment lost 2 bases, leaving 5 bases of the junction unmatched. CDR3 length equals 15 residues. TCRdb's table, derived via immunoSEQ multiplex PCR, lists solely in-frame clones and lacks some. The data hold millions of clones, with 90% to 95% observed a single time. This entry is derived from a study of shared clonotypes between healthy human individuals. Study outcomes and limitations: Naive subsets typically showed greater estimated richness than memory subsets. When naive CD4 clonotypes were compared across several donors, 4% to 6.5% were shared.

This sequence joins TRBV14 and TRBJ2-7; TRBD2 matches at 8 bases. This sequence originates from a man in his late teens or twenties in good health. The sequenced sample was naive CD4+ T cells sorted from blood. Subset indicated: CD45RA+ positively selected. CDR3 nucleotide sequence: TGTGCCAGCAGCCAACTTCAGACTAGCGCCTACGAGCAGTACTTC. Amino acid sequence: CASSQLQTSAYEQYF.